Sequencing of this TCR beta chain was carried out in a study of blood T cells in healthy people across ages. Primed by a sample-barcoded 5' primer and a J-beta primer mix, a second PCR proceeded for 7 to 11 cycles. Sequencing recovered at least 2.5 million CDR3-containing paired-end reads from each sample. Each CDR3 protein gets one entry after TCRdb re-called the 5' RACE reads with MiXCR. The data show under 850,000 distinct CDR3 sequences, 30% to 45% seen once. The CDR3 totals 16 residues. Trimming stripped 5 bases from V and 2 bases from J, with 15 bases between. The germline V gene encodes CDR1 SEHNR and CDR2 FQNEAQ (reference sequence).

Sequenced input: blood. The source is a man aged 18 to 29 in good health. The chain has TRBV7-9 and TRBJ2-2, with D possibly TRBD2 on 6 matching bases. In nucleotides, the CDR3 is TGTGCCAGCAGCCCAACCGGGACTCCTAACACCGGGGAGCTGTTTTTT. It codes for CASSPTGTPNTGELFF.